The 11 T cell receptor beta chains in this list originate from one sample, sequenced in a study of blood T cell repertoires in COVID-19. Here immunoSEQ multiplex PCR was the method, and the copy in TCRdb shows in-frame clones only, minus some. The data hold some 260,000 clones, with about 88% observed a single time. Sequencing was carried out using peripheral blood. The receptor set was obtained from a woman in her thirties or forties who had recovered from COVID-19.

This clone showed up just once. The V call is TRBV27, the J call TRBJ1-6, with TRBD1 identical over 9 bases. The ends lost 3 bases at V and 10 bases at J; junction bases unmatched: 7. Looked up from germline, CDR1 is MNHEY and CDR2 is SMNVEV (reference sequence). The CDR3 covers 15 residues. The CDR3 DNA reads TGTGCCAGCAGTTTTTTGACAGGGGGACTGTCACCCCTCCACTTT. It codes for CASSFLTGGLSPLHF.

This clone was detected only once. The rearrangement uses TRBV2 and TRBJ2-6; D possibly corresponds to TRBD1 (6 bases). The V end lost 9 bases, the J end lost 2 bases, and 20 bases lay between the germline ends. The CDR3 totals 17 residues. CDR1 is SNHLY and CDR2 is FYNNEI in the germline V gene. For the CDR3, the DNA is TGTGCCAGTTCCGCCTACAGGGAAACGGCTGGGGCCAACGTCCTGACTTTC. This translates into CASSAYRETAGANVLTF.

This chain joins TRBV6-2 or TRBV6-3 and TRBJ2-7, with 7 positions matching TRBD2. CDR1 MNHEY and CDR2 SVGEGT come from the germline V gene. The V gene end was trimmed by 6 bases and the J gene end by 2 bases; junction bases not matched to a gene: 4. The CDR3 runs to 13 residues. CDR3 DNA: TGTGCCAGCAGCACGACTAGCCCCTACGAGCAGTACTTC. Protein sequence: CASSTTSPYEQYF.

The V call is TRBV5-1, the J call TRBJ1-4, with D perhaps TRBD1 (5 bases). CDR1 is SGHRS, CDR2 YFSETQ, per germline. Trimming took 7 bases from V and 5 from J, leaving 15 bases between them. The CDR3 loop spans 14 amino acids. CDR3 coding DNA: TGCGCCAGCGCCGGCCGGGGGATAAATGAAAAACTGTTTTTT. Encoded protein: CASAGRGINEKLFF.

The gene calls are TRBV24-1 and TRBJ1-2; 10 bases are a match to TRBD1. The germline gives CDR1 KGHDR, CDR2 SFDVKD. CDR3 length: 15 residues. With 4 bases clipped from V and 2 bases from J, the junction kept 3 bases outside the gene matches. CDR3 nucleotides: TGTGCCACCAGTGACTCGACAGGGGGCAACTATGGCTACACCTTC. It translates to CATSDSTGGNYGYTF.

About this clone: Additional DNA sequences in this sample encode the identical CDR3. The genes are TRBV7-2 and TRBJ1-5, with a tentative D call TRBD1 (6 bases). CDR1 and CDR2 (germline): SGHTA, FQGNSA. CDR3 length equals 13 residues. The V end lost 5 bases, the J end lost 4 bases, and 9 bases lay between the germline ends. In nucleotides, the CDR3 is TGTGCCAGCAGCCCCGACAGGAATCAGCCCCAGCATTTT. It translates to CASSPDRNQPQHF.

The V call is TRBV5-1, the J call TRBJ2-5; 10 bases are shared with TRBD2. CDR1 and CDR2 (germline): SGHRS, YFSETQ. This CDR3 has 15 residues. Germline trimming cut 6 bases from V and 5 bases from J; bases unmatched to any gene: 10. CDR3 sequence reads: CASTKPAGGLETQYF. The CDR3 DNA reads as TGCGCCAGCACCAAGCCAGCGGGGGGGCTGGAGACCCAGTACTTC. The whole variable domain, remainder taken from reference TRBV5-1 and TRBJ2-5, is KAGVTQTPRYLIKTRGQQVTLSCSPISGHRSVSWYQQTPGQGLQFLFEYFSETQRNKGNFPGRFSGRQFSNSRSEMNVSTLELGDSALYLCASTKPAGGLETQYFGPGTRLLVL.

This clone has only a few counts. This chain connects TRBV19 to TRBJ2-7, with 9 bases matching TRBD1. Looked up from germline, CDR1 is LNHDA and CDR2 is SQIVND (reference sequence). CDR3 size: 14 residues. The V segment lost 4 bases and the J segment 5 bases; nucleotides outside the gene matches: 6. CDR3 in amino acids: CASSNRDRAHEQYF. The DNA for the CDR3 is TGTGCCAGTAGTAACCGGGACAGGGCCCACGAGCAGTACTTC.

V gene TRBV4-1 combines with J gene TRBJ2-5, with 14 bases matching TRBD2. The CDR3 is 17 residues long. Trimming cost V 4 bases and J 2 bases; bases outside gene matches: 6. Per germline, CDR1 MGHRA and CDR2 YSYEKL. The CDR3 DNA is TGCGCCAGCAGCCGCTTCGGGACTAGCGGGGGTCAAGAGACCCAGTACTTC. It is translated as CASSRFGTSGGQETQYF.

The chain is built from TRBV7-2 and TRBJ1-1, with 8 bases lining up with TRBD1. The germline CDR1 and CDR2 sequences are SGHTA and FQGNSA. The V and J ends lost 6 bases and 4 bases, in that order; junction bases with no gene match: 10. CDR3 size: 15 residues. CDR3 sequence reads: CASSQGQGLSTEAFF. DNA of the CDR3: TGTGCCAGCAGTCAAGGACAGGGCTTGAGCACTGAAGCTTTCTTT.

The chain employs TRBV19 and TRBJ2-7, with D perhaps TRBD2 (6 bases). Germline V gives CDR1 LNHDA, CDR2 SQIVND (reference sequence). The CDR3 has 16 residues. Trimming took 3 bases from V and 5 from J, leaving 20 bases between them. The CDR3 nucleotides are TGTGCCAGTAGTATTGTGGGGGGTGAGGGACCCCACGAGCAGTACTTC. It specifies CASSIVGGEGPHEQYF. Full variable domain (outside the CDR3, taken from reference TRBV19 and TRBJ2-7): DGGITQSPKYLFRKEGQNVTLSCEQNLNHDAMYWYRQDPGQGLRLIYYSQIVNDFQKGDIAEGYSVSREKKESFPLTVTSAQKNPTAFYLCASSIVGGEGPHEQYFGPGTRLTVT.